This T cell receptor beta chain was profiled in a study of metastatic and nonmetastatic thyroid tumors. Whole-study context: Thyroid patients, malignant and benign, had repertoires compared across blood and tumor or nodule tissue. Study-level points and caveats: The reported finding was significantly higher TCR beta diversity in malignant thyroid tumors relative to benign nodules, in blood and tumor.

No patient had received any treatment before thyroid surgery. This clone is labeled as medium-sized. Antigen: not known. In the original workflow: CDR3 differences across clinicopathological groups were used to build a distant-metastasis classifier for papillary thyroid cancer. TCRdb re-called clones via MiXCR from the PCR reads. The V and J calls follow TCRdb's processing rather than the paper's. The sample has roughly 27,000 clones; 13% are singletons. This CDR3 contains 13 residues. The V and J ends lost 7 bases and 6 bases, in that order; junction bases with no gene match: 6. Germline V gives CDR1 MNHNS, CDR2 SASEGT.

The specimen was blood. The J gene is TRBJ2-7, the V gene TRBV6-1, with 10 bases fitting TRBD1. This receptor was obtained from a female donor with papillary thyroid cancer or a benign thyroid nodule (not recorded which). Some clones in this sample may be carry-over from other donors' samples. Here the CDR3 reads CASTNGDRGEQYF. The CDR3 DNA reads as TGTGCCAGCACGAATGGGGACAGGGGCGAGCAGTACTTC.